Below, 11 T cell receptor beta chains from the same sample are listed, as sequenced in a study of control samples from healthy donors and cancer patients. Some clones are missing from TCRdb's copy, which holds only in-frame ones; the method was immunoSEQ multiplex PCR. Of tens of thousands of clones listed, 95% are singletons. The source material was blood. Receptor source: a man aged 30-40 years in good health.

V usage is TRBV5-5 and J usage is TRBJ2-2, with 9 bases lining up with TRBD2. The junction had 5 bases not matched to a gene; V was cut back by 2 bases and J by 3 bases. Per germline, CDR1 SGHKS and CDR2 YYEKEE (reference sequence). CDR3 size: 16 residues. As DNA, the CDR3 is TGTGCCAGCAGCTTTATAGCGGGAGTGGACACCGGGGAGCTGTTTTTT. It translates to CASSFIAGVDTGELFF. The full variable domain, completed using reference TRBV5-5 and TRBJ2-2, is DAGVTQSPTHLIKTRGQQVTLRCSPISGHKSVSWYQQVLGQGPQFIFQYYEKEERGRGNFPDRFSARQFPNYSSELNVNALLLGDSALYLCASSFIAGVDTGELFFGEGSRLTVL.

This clone has only one observation. This sequence joins TRBV4-1 and TRBJ2-1, with D possibly matching TRBD2 (9 bases). The CDR3 loop spans 16 amino acids. Looked up from germline, CDR1 is MGHRA and CDR2 is YSYEKL. The V end was cut by 6 bases, the J end by 2 bases, with 17 bases between. The CDR3 is CASRQGGGRAYNEQFF. CDR3 DNA: TGCGCCAGCAGACAGGGGGGCGGGAGGGCCTACAATGAGCAGTTCTTC.

This sequence joins TRBV27 and TRBJ2-3; no definite D call. Trimming stripped 5 bases from V and 4 bases from J, with 16 bases between. This CDR3 has 15 residues. The germline CDR1 and CDR2 sequences are MNHEY and SMNVEV (reference sequence). The CDR3 coding sequence is TGTGCCAGCAGTCTGCACGTCAGCGTTTCAGATACGCAGTATTTT. Amino acids: CASSLHVSVSDTQYF.

The CDR3 is CASSWIWTAHHTEAFF. CDR3 in DNA: TGTGCCAGCAGTTGGATCTGGACGGCCCACCACACTGAAGCTTTCTTT. The J gene is TRBJ1-1, the V gene TRBV6-5; D is ambiguous. Germline V gene lookup returns CDR1 MNHEY and CDR2 SVGAGI. V was cut by 4 bases and J by 3 bases, with 18 bases left in between. The CDR3 is 16 amino acids.

V usage is TRBV27 and J usage is TRBJ2-3; 15 bases align to TRBD2. V dropped 6 bases and J dropped 4; count of bases not matched to a gene: 8. Germline V gene lookup returns CDR1 MNHEY and CDR2 SMNVEV (reference sequence). This CDR3 spans 17 amino acids. DNA for the CDR3: TGTGCCAGCAGACCCGGACTAGCGGGAGGGGGGGCAGATACGCAGTATTTT. It is translated as CASRPGLAGGGADTQYF.

CDR3 bases: TGTGCCAGTCGGACAGGGGGCGGATCCTACGAGCAGTACTTC. Protein product: CASRTGGGSYEQYF. The chain combines TRBV19 with TRBJ2-7, with 11 bases identical to TRBD1. CDR1 and CDR2 (germline): LNHDA, SQIVND (reference sequence). The CDR3 loop spans 14 amino acids. Germline trimming cut 8 bases from V and 1 base from J; bases unmatched to any gene: 4.

The chain couples TRBV10-3 to TRBJ2-3, with TRBD2 as a possible D gene (5 bases). From germline, CDR1 is ENHRY and CDR2 SYGVKD. The CDR3 length is 15 residues. Trimming cost V 6 bases and J 0 bases, with 13 bases left between them. CDR3 bases: TGTGCCATCAGACCCAGCGGTACTAGCACAGATACGCAGTATTTT. This sequence encodes CAIRPSGTSTDTQYF.

This clone has more than one count but fewer than ten. The V call is TRBV7-9, the J call TRBJ2-5, with TRBD1 matching over 7 bases. CDR3 length: 14 amino acids. V gave up 4 bases and J gave up 4 bases; unmatched junction bases: 6. From germline, CDR1 is SEHNR and CDR2 FQNEAQ (reference sequence). CDR3 nucleotide sequence: TGTGCCAGCAGCTCTGACAGGGACCGAGAGACCCAGTACTTC. This sequence encodes CASSSDRDRETQYF.

V is TRBV15 and J is TRBJ1-2; no reliable D call. From germline, CDR1 is LNHNV and CDR2 YYDKDF (reference sequence). Between the trimmed V and J ends, which lost 5 bases and 1 base, there was a span of 11 bases. This CDR3 region has 14 residues. The CDR3 sequence is CATSSDPVNYGYTF. In nucleotides, the CDR3 is TGTGCCACCAGCTCAGATCCAGTTAACTATGGCTACACCTTC.

The V gene is TRBV6-5, the J gene TRBJ1-2; the D gene is possibly TRBD1 (6 bases). Trimming removed 6 bases from V and 6 bases from J, with 14 bases in between. CDR1 is MNHEY, CDR2 SVGAGI, per germline. CDR3 length equals 13 residues. The CDR3 reads CASRGTGMDGYTF. CDR3 nucleotide sequence: TGTGCCAGCAGAGGAACAGGGATGGATGGCTACACCTTC.

V usage is TRBV19 and J usage is TRBJ2-7; D not resolved. Germline-derived CDR1 and CDR2 are LNHDA and SQIVND (reference sequence). Trimming took 5 bases from V and 2 from J, leaving 13 bases between them. The CDR3 is 14 amino acids. The CDR3 reads CASSPKRSTYEQYF. CDR3 in DNA: TGTGCCAGTAGTCCCAAGCGTTCCACCTACGAGCAGTACTTC.